These 2 T cell receptor beta chains were all obtained from the same sample, sequenced in a study of T cell repertoires in cytomegalovirus infection. One entry per CDR3 protein, called by TCRdb with MiXCR from the reads. The data hold under 200,000 distinct CDR3 sequences, with roughly 18% observed a single time. The material sequenced was CD8+ T cells from PBMCs. Source of these receptors: a human donor in good health (CMV status not recorded). Some clones in this sample may be carry-over from other donors' samples.

This sequence joins TRBV20-1 and TRBJ2-7; D is unclear. The CDR3 has 14 amino acids. The V end was cut by 0 bases, the J end by 3 bases, with 12 bases between. Germline V gene data show CDR1 as DFQATT and CDR2 as SNEGSKA (reference sequence). DNA for the CDR3: TGCAGTGCTAGAGATTGGGGTGTGGGCTACGAGCAGTACTTC. It translates to CSARDWGVGYEQYF.

V is TRBV4-3 and J is TRBJ2-7; 8 bases are a match to TRBD2. V lost 2 bases to trimming and J lost 3 bases; unmatched junction nucleotides: 9. The CDR3 runs to 16 residues. CDR1 is LGHNA, CDR2 YSLEER, per germline. The CDR3 is CASSQSRLAFSYEQYF. The DNA of the CDR3 is TGCGCCAGCAGCCAATCCAGACTAGCGTTCAGCTACGAGCAGTACTTC.